These 32 T cell receptor beta chains came from one sample sequenced in a study of beta chain features in type 1 diabetes (dated by TCRdb to the late 2010s). The library was generated by the immunoSEQ multiplex PCR assay. The High Capacity cDNA Reverse Transcription Kit was used to reverse transcribe all of the isolated RNA, meaning that expressed TCRB transcripts were what got sequenced. Sourced from immuneACCESS, this table was stored by TCRdb with only in-frame sequences that have V and J called. A share of the clones is absent; for the studies checked, an unresolved V gene accounts for under half, and the remainder has no known explanation. This sample comprises 130,000 to 150,000 clones, 40% to 55% of them detected only once. The top ten clonotypes cover under 0.45% of the sample. Sequencing was carried out using Tregs from blood. What the cell subset or site label conveys for this sample: regulatory CD4+ T cells. The receptors shown here come from a man aged 18 to 30 in good health.

Of note for this clone: The junction and the germline gene differ at one end; a read error may be behind it. The J gene is TRBJ2-5, the V gene TRBV7-7; D is unclear. The CDR3 spans 14 residues. CDR1 and CDR2 (germline): SSHAT, FNYEAQ (reference sequence). The CDR3 is CASRHLTLQETQYF. In nucleotides, the CDR3 is TGTGCTAGCAGACACCTGACTTTACAAGAGACCCAGTACTTC. Full variable domain (remainder filled in from reference TRBV7-7 and TRBJ2-5): GAGVSQSPRYKVTKRGQDVTLRCDPISSHATLYWYQQALGQGPEFLTYFNYEAQPDKSGLPSDRFSAERPEGSISTLTIQRTEQRDSAMYRCASRHLTLQETQYFGPGTRLLVL.

The chain uses TRBV28 and TRBJ2-7, with a weak D call TRBD1 (6 bases). The length of the CDR3 is 17 residues. Germline V lookup: CDR1 MDHEN, CDR2 SYDVKM. V gave up 3 bases and J gave up 0 bases, with 18 bases separating them. For the CDR3, the DNA is TGTGCCAGCAGTTTGGACGGAAGGGGGTATAGCTCCTACGAGCAGTACTTC. It codes for CASSLDGRGYSSYEQYF.

The chain couples TRBV2 to TRBJ2-7; maybe TRBD1 (5 bases). The V gene's germline CDR1 is SNHLY and CDR2 FYNNEI. V lost 7 bases and J lost 2, with 21 bases in between. The CDR3 loop spans 16 amino acids. The CDR3 is CASNWGPGSFPYEQYF. For the CDR3, the DNA is TGTGCCAGCAACTGGGGCCCAGGCAGTTTTCCCTACGAGCAGTACTTC.

This chain uses TRBV7-2 with TRBJ2-5; 9 bases fit TRBD1. CDR1 SGHTA and CDR2 FQGNSA come from the germline V gene. The J segment lost 3 bases and the V segment lost 5 bases, leaving 1 base of the junction unmatched. The CDR3 length is 13 residues. The DNA for the CDR3 is TGTGCCAGCAGCCGGGACAGGGAAGAGACCCAGTACTTC. It yields the protein CASSRDREETQYF.

This clone was observed a handful of times. The gene calls are TRBV29-1 and TRBJ2-1; D is undetermined. CDR1 and CDR2 (germline): SQVTM, ANQGSEA. V was shortened by 5 bases and J by 8 bases, with 13 bases between the two germline ends. CDR3 length equals 12 residues. The CDR3, as DNA: TGCAGCGTTACCGGTTCCGTCGATGAGCAGTTCTTC. Its translation: CSVTGSVDEQFF.

This rearrangement joins TRBV7-9 to TRBJ1-2; perhaps TRBD1 as D (6 bases). The CDR3 extends over 15 amino acids. The V end lost 1 base, the J end lost 4 bases, and 13 bases lay between the germline ends. The V gene's germline CDR1 is SEHNR and CDR2 FQNEAQ (reference sequence). CDR3 nucleotides: TGTGCCAGCAGCTTAGTCACAGGGTTGGGCTATGGCTACACCTTC. Its protein product is CASSLVTGLGYGYTF.

The chain has TRBV5-1 and TRBJ1-5; D ambiguous. The V end lost 0 bases, the J end lost 5 bases, and 12 bases lay between the germline ends. Germline assignment: CDR1 SGHRS and CDR2 YFSETQ. This CDR3 spans 15 amino acids. The DNA for the CDR3 is TGCGCCAGCAGCTTGGGTACAGATAACTATCAGCCCCAGCATTTT. Its translation is CASSLGTDNYQPQHF. Together with reference TRBV5-1 and TRBJ1-5, the CDR3 gives the full variable domain: KAGVTQTPRYLIKTRGQQVTLSCSPISGHRSVSWYQQTPGQGLQFLFEYFSETQRNKGNFPGRFSGRQFSNSRSEMNVSTLELGDSALYLCASSLGTDNYQPQHFGDGTRLSIL.

V and J are TRBV7-9 and TRBJ2-3; D may be TRBD2 (5 bases). Trimming took 1 base from V and 13 from J, leaving 15 bases between them. This CDR3 has 13 residues. The germline CDR1 and CDR2 sequences are SEHNR and FQNEAQ (reference sequence). The CDR3 DNA reads TGTGCCAGCAGCTTAGAGCGTAAGCGGTGGGAGTATTTT. Protein: CASSLERKRWEYF.

This clone was counted a few times. The chain links TRBV27 to TRBJ1-1; no firm D call. The CDR3 is 13 residues long. Germline V gene data show CDR1 as MNHEY and CDR2 as SMNVEV (reference sequence). Trimming took off 6 bases at V and 1 base at J, with 9 bases between the two ends. In DNA form, the CDR3 reads TGTGCCAGCAGGCGCGCCGGGAACACTGAAGCTTTCTTT. Protein sequence: CASRRAGNTEAFF.

The V gene is TRBV28, the J gene TRBJ1-2; TRBD1 might be the D (5 bases). The CDR3 loop spans 13 amino acids. V was trimmed by 6 bases and J by 7 bases, leaving 15 bases between them. Per germline, CDR1 MDHEN and CDR2 SYDVKM. The CDR3 here is CASRPADSSGYTF. The CDR3 DNA reads as TGTGCCAGCAGACCAGCTGACAGCTCTGGCTACACCTTC.

The chain uses TRBV30 and TRBJ1-2; D may be TRBD1 (5 bases). The CDR3 runs to 14 residues. V was pared by 0 bases and J by 3 bases, with 11 bases between. Germline CDR1 and CDR2: GTSNPN and SVGIG (reference sequence). The CDR3 region is CAWSVPGLYYGYTF. Written as DNA, the CDR3 is TGTGCCTGGAGTGTACCGGGACTCTACTATGGCTACACCTTC.

This clone has a handful of counts. The J gene is TRBJ2-1, the V gene TRBV15; 7 positions match TRBD2. With 5 bases clipped from V and 4 bases from J, the junction kept 11 bases outside the gene matches. This CDR3 is 16 amino acids long. Looked up from germline, CDR1 is LNHNV and CDR2 is YYDKDF (reference sequence). The CDR3, as DNA: TGTGCCACCAGCCCCACCGCATGGGGGGGGTACAATGAGCAGTTCTTC. Amino acids: CATSPTAWGGYNEQFF.

The chain has TRBV7-2 and TRBJ2-7, with a weak D call TRBD2 (6 bases). The CDR3 totals 12 residues. V was clipped by 5 bases and J by 3 bases, with 8 bases between them. The germline V gene encodes CDR1 SGHTA and CDR2 FQGNSA. The CDR3 sequence: CASSREFYEQYF. The CDR3 DNA sequence: TGTGCCAGCAGCCGGGAGTTCTACGAGCAGTACTTC.

The chain combines TRBV28 with TRBJ2-4; tentatively, D is TRBD2 (6 bases). In germline, CDR1 is MDHEN, CDR2 SYDVKM. This CDR3 comprises 16 residues. V dropped 8 bases and J dropped 0 bases, with 17 bases sitting between them. CDR3 protein: CASSYPLSGAKNIQYF. CDR3 DNA sequence: TGTGCCAGCTCCTACCCCCTTAGCGGAGCCAAAAACATTCAGTACTTC. The full variable domain, rest sourced from reference TRBV28 and TRBJ2-4, is DVKVTQSSRYLVKRTGEKVFLECVQDMDHENMFWYRQDPGLGLRLIYFSYDVKMKEKGDIPEGYSVSREKKERFSLILESASTNQTSMYLCASSYPLSGAKNIQYFGAGTRLSVL.

The gene calls are TRBV5-1 and TRBJ2-7, with a weak D call TRBD2 (7 bases). Looked up from germline, CDR1 is SGHRS and CDR2 is YFSETQ. V lost 4 bases, J lost 2 bases, and 22 bases lay in between. This CDR3 is 17 amino acids long. CDR3 in DNA: TGCGCCAGCAGCCTACAAGGGGGGGACTTTCTCACCTACGAGCAGTACTTC. Its translation: CASSLQGGDFLTYEQYF.

The rearrangement links TRBV27 to TRBJ2-1; TRBD2 aligns across 10 bases. Trimming removed 5 bases from V and 2 bases from J; junction bases left unmatched: 0. From germline, CDR1 is MNHEY and CDR2 SMNVEV (reference sequence). CDR3 length: 14 residues. The CDR3 region has the DNA TGTGCCAGCAGTCTAGCGGGGGCCTACAATGAGCAGTTCTTC. Protein: CASSLAGAYNEQFF.

This chain links TRBV5-4 with TRBJ2-3; 9 bases line up with TRBD1. Germline lookup yields CDR1 SGHNT and CDR2 YYREEE (reference sequence). This CDR3 is built from 16 residues. With 2 bases clipped from V and 2 bases from J, the junction kept 6 bases outside the gene matches. The CDR3 is CASSFPGTGTTDTQYF. CDR3 coding DNA: TGTGCCAGCAGCTTTCCCGGGACAGGGACCACAGATACGCAGTATTTT.

This clone was observed a few times. In DNA form, the CDR3 reads TGTGCCAGCAGCTCCCGGACTAGCGGGCGAGAGACCCAGTACTTC. It encodes CASSSRTSGRETQYF. The chain has TRBV7-9 and TRBJ2-5, with 11 bases identical to TRBD2. The CDR3 totals 15 residues. Looked up from germline, CDR1 is SEHNR and CDR2 is FQNEAQ (reference sequence). V trimming: 4 bases; J trimming: 4 bases; junction bases outside the gene matches: 5.

This clone was observed a single time. This chain joins TRBV5-1 and TRBJ1-4; a possible D gene is TRBD1 (6 bases). The CDR3 runs 15 residues. Trimming took off 6 bases at V and 8 bases at J, with 20 bases between the two ends. The V gene's germline CDR1 is SGHRS and CDR2 YFSETQ. CDR3 coding DNA: TGCGCCAGCACCTCCTCATCGACAGGACGGGAAAAACTGTTTTTT. Translation gives CASTSSSTGREKLFF.

This rearrangement joins TRBV7-2 to TRBJ2-3, with a tentative D call TRBD1 (6 bases). The V gene's germline CDR1 is SGHTA and CDR2 FQGNSA. Trimming left V 0 bases short and J 2 bases short, with 9 bases between. This CDR3 contains 15 residues. The CDR3 is CASSLAQGFTDTQYF. Here the CDR3 DNA reads TGTGCCAGCAGCTTAGCCCAGGGGTTCACAGATACGCAGTATTTT.

This clone was seen a single time. The chain carries TRBV21-1 and TRBJ2-7; TRBD2 is taken as the D call from the table, unchecked against the DNA. TRBV21-1 is annotated as a pseudogene. This CDR3 region has 18 residues. The CDR3 protein is CASSKARCSGRVFYEQYF. The CDR3 nucleotides read TGTGCCAGCAGCAAAGCCCGGTGTAGCGGGAGGGTATTCTACGAGCAGTACTTC.

The chain recombines TRBV4-3 with TRBJ1-2; the D gene is possibly TRBD1 (5 bases). V was shortened by 0 bases and J by 4 bases, with 12 bases between the two germline ends. The CDR3 has 15 amino acids. CDR1 is LGHNA and CDR2 is YSLEER in the germline V gene. The CDR3 region is CASSQEGGRGYGYTF. The CDR3 coding sequence is TGCGCCAGCAGCCAAGAGGGAGGTAGGGGCTATGGCTACACCTTC.

This sequence joins TRBV7-3 and TRBJ2-3; D remains unclear. Germline V gene sequence: CDR1 SGHTA, CDR2 FQGTGA. V lost 5 bases and J lost 3, with 9 bases in between. The CDR3 has 13 amino acids. The CDR3 is CASSREPTDTQYF. Written as DNA, the CDR3 is TGTGCCAGCAGCCGAGAACCTACAGATACGCAGTATTTT.

In this sample, this clone turned up once. The V call is TRBV4-1, the J call TRBJ2-1; 13 bases fit TRBD2. Germline-derived CDR1 and CDR2 are MGHRA and YSYEKL. This CDR3 region has 16 residues. The trim removed 1 base at V and 9 bases at J, leaving 6 bases unmatched. Here the CDR3 DNA reads TGCGCCAGCAGCCAAGTCGGACTAGCGGGAGAAGGTGAGCAGTTCTTC. Amino acid sequence: CASSQVGLAGEGEQFF.

This clone has only a few counts. V is TRBV7-9 and J is TRBJ2-7; D is unresolved. Germline lookup yields CDR1 SEHNR and CDR2 FQNEAQ (reference sequence). Trimming left V 3 bases short and J 2 bases short, with 8 bases between. The CDR3 has 13 residues. CDR3 residues: CASSFLTPYEQYF. The CDR3 region has the DNA TGTGCCAGCAGCTTTTTGACACCCTACGAGCAGTACTTC.

CDR3 sequence reads: CASNKEGSTEAFF. The CDR3 region has the DNA TGTGCCAGCAACAAGGAAGGGAGCACTGAAGCTTTCTTT. The chain joins TRBV6-1 to TRBJ1-1; no clear D. CDR1 is MNHNS and CDR2 is SASEGT in the germline V gene. The V and J ends lost 7 bases and 4 bases respectively, with 13 bases between them. This CDR3 is 13 amino acids long.

This clone was seen a handful of times. The rearrangement uses TRBV9 and TRBJ2-5; TRBD2 aligns across 11 bases. From germline, CDR1 is SGDLS and CDR2 YYNGEE. The trim removed 0 bases at V and 4 bases at J, leaving 5 bases unmatched. The CDR3 has 16 amino acids. CDR3 coding DNA: TGTGCCAGCAGCGTAGCCGATGGACTAGCGGGAGAGACCCAGTACTTC. Translation gives CASSVADGLAGETQYF.

This chain joins TRBV7-3 and TRBJ2-2; a possible D gene is TRBD2 (6 bases). Trimming removed 4 bases at V and 5 bases at J, with 8 bases between. Germline assignment: CDR1 SGHTA and CDR2 FQGTGA. The CDR3 runs 13 residues. The CDR3 reads CASSSLATGELFF. The CDR3 DNA follows: TGTGCCAGCAGCTCTCTAGCGACCGGGGAGCTGTTTTTT.

The chain uses TRBV4-1 and TRBJ2-3; 8 nucleotides line up with TRBD1. The CDR3 is 17 residues long. Unmatched junction bases numbered 17, after V lost 5 bases and J lost 7 bases. Germline loops: CDR1 MGHRA, CDR2 YSYEKL. This CDR3 is CASSKTTTGVLSHTQYF. CDR3 bases: TGCGCCAGCAGCAAAACCACGACAGGGGTTCTTTCGCATACGCAGTATTTT.

V is TRBV5-1 and J is TRBJ2-7; 7 bases align to TRBD1. The V segment lost 4 bases and the J segment 2 bases; nucleotides outside the gene matches: 6. CDR1 is SGHRS and CDR2 is YFSETQ in the germline V gene. The CDR3 length is 14 residues. The CDR3 is CASSGATGAYEQYF. The CDR3 nucleotides are TGCGCCAGCAGCGGGGCCACAGGGGCCTACGAGCAGTACTTC.

This clone was seen only a few times. The chain links TRBV10-3 to TRBJ1-3; maybe TRBD1 (6 bases). CDR1 and CDR2 (germline): ENHRY, SYGVKD. V gave up 4 bases and J gave up 5 bases, with 9 bases separating them. The CDR3 runs to 13 residues. The CDR3 spells CAISGTERNTIYF. For the CDR3, the DNA is TGTGCCATCAGTGGGACAGAGAGAAACACCATATATTTT.

This clone was detected a few times. V and J are TRBV5-4 and TRBJ2-5; 10 bases map to TRBD2. The CDR3 has 15 amino acids. Germline CDR1 is SGHNT and CDR2 is YYREEE (reference sequence). With V trimmed by 0 bases and J by 4 bases, 3 bases remained unmatched. The CDR3 region has the DNA TGTGCCAGCAGCTTGGGGCTAGCGGGAGTAGAGACCCAGTACTTC. Translation gives CASSLGLAGVETQYF.